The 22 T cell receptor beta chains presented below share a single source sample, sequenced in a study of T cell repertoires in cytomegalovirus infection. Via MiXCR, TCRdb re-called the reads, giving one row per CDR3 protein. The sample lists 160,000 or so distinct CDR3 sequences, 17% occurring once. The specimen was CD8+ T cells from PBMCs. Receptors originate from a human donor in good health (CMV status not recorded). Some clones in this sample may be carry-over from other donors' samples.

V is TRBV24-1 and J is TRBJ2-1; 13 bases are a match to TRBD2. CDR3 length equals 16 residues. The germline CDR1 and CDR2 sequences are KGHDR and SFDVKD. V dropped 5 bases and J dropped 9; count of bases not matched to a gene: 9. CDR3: CATSVLLAGGIREQFF. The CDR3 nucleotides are TGTGCCACCAGTGTCTTACTAGCGGGAGGGATCCGTGAGCAGTTCTTC.

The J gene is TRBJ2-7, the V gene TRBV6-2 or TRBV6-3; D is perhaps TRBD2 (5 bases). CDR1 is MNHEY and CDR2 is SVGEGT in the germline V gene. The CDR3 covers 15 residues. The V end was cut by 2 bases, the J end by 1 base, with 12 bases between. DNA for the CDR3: TGTGCCAGCAGTTACGGGCTAGCAGAGTCCTACGAGCAGTACTTC. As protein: CASSYGLAESYEQYF.

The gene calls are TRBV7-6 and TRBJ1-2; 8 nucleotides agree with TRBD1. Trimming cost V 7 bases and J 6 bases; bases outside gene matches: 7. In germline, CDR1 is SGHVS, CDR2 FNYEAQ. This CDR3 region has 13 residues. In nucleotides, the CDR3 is TGTGCCAGCATAGGACAGGGAGACCATGGCTACACCTTC. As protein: CASIGQGDHGYTF.

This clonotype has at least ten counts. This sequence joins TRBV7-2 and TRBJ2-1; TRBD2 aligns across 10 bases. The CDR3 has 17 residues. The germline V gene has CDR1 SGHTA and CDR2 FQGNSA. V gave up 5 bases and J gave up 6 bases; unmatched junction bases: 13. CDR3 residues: CASSPYTVAGGRNEQFF. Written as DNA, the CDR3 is TGTGCCAGCAGCCCGTACACTGTAGCGGGGGGACGCAATGAGCAGTTCTTC.

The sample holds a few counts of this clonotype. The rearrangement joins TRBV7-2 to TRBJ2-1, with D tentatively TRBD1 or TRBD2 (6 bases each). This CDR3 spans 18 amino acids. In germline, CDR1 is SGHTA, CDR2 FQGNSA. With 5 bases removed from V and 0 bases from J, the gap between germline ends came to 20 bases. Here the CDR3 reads CASSRIGGGNSSYNEQFF. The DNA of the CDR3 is TGTGCCAGCAGCCGAATAGGGGGAGGAAATAGCTCCTACAATGAGCAGTTCTTC.

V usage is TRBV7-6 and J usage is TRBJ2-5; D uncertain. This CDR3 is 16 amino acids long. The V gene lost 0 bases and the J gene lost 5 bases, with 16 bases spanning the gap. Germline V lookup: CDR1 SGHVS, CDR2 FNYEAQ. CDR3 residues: CASSLAVIRVWETQYF. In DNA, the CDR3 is TGTGCCAGCAGCTTAGCCGTTATTCGGGTCTGGGAGACCCAGTACTTC.

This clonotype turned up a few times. The DNA of the CDR3 is TGTGCCAGCTCCTCCCACAATATATACGAGCAGTACTTC. Its translation: CASSSHNIYEQYF. The chain has TRBV11-2 and TRBJ2-7; D is ambiguous. Germline CDR1 is SGHAT and CDR2 is FQNNGV. The CDR3 covers 13 residues. Trimming removed 8 bases at V and 4 bases at J, with 15 bases between.

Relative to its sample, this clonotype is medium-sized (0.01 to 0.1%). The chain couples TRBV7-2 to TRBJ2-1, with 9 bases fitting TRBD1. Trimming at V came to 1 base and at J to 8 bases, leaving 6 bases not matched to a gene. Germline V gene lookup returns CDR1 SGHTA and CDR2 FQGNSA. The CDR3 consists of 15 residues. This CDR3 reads CASSLEVTGGYEQFF. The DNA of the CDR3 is TGTGCCAGCAGCTTAGAGGTGACAGGGGGTTATGAGCAGTTCTTC.

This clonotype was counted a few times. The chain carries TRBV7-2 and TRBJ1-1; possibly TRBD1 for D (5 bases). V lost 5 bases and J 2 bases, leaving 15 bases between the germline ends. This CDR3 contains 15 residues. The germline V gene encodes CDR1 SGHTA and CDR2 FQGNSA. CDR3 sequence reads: CASSTRQQLNTEAFF. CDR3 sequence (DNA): TGTGCCAGCAGCACTAGACAGCAGCTAAACACTGAAGCTTTCTTT.

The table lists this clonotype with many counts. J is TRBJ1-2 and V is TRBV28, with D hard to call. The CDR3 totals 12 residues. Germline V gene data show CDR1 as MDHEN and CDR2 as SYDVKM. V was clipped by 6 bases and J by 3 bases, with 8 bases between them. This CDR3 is CASSPLDYGYTF. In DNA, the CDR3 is TGTGCCAGCAGCCCCTTGGACTATGGCTACACCTTC.

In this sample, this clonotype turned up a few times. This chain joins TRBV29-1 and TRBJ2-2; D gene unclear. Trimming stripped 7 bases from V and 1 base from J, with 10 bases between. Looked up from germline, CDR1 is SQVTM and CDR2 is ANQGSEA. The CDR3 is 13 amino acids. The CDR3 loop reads CSGRVGNTGELFF. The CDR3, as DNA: TGCAGCGGTAGGGTGGGGAACACCGGGGAGCTGTTTTTT.

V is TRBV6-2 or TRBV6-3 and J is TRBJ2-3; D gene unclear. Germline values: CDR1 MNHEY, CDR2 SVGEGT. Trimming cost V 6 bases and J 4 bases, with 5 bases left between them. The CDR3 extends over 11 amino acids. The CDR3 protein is CASSRPDTQYF. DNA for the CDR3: TGTGCCAGCAGCAGGCCAGATACGCAGTATTTT.

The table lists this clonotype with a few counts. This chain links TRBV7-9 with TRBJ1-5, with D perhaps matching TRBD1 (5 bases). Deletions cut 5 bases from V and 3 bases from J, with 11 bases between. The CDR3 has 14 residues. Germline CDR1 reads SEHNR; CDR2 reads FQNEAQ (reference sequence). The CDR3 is CASSREGNNQPQHF. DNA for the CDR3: TGTGCCAGCAGCCGGGAGGGGAACAATCAGCCCCAGCATTTT.

Written as DNA, the CDR3 is TGTGCCAGCAGCGCGACAGGGGAATGGTCACCCCTCCACTTT. It specifies CASSATGEWSPLHF. The gene calls are TRBV6-6 and TRBJ1-6, with 8 bases lining up with TRBD1. Germline CDR1 is MNHNY and CDR2 is SVGAGI (reference sequence). With V trimmed by 6 bases and J by 10 bases, 8 bases remained unmatched. The CDR3 runs to 14 residues.

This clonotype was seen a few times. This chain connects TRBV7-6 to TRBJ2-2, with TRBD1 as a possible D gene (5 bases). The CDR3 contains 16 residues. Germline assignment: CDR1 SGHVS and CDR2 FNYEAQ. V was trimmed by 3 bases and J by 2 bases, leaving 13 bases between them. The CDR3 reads CASSLGRQINTGELFF. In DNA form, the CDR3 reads TGTGCCAGCAGCTTGGGGCGGCAGATCAACACCGGGGAGCTGTTTTTT.

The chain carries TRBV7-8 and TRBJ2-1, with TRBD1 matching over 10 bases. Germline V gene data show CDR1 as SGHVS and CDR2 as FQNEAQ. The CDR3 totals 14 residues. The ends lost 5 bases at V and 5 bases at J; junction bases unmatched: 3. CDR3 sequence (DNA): TGTGCCAGCAGCCCGGGACAGGGGAACAATGAGCAGTTCTTC. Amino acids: CASSPGQGNNEQFF.

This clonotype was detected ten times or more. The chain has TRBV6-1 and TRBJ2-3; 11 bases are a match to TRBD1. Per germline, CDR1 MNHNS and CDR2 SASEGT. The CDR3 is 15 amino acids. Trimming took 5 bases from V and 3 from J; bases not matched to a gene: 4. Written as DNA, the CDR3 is TGTGCCAGCAGTACTGGGACAGGGGGGACAGATACGCAGTATTTT. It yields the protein CASSTGTGGTDTQYF.

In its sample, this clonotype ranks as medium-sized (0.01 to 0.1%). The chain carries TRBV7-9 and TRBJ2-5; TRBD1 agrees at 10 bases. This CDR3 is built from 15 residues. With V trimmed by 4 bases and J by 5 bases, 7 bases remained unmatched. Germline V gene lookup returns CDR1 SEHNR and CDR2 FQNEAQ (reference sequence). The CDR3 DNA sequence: TGTGCCAGCAGCTCCTCCCGGACAGGGGGTGAGACCCAGTACTTC. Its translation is CASSSSRTGGETQYF.

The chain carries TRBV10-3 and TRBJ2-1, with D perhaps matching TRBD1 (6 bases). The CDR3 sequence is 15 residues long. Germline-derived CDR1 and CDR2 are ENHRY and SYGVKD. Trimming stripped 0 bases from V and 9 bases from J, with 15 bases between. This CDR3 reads CAISESTGYMGEQFF. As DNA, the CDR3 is TGTGCCATCAGTGAGTCAACAGGGTATATGGGTGAGCAGTTCTTC.

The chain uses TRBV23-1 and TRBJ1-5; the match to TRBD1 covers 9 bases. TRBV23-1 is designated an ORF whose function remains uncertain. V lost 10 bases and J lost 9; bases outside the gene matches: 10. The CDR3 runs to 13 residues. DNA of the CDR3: TGCGCCACCCCGGGACAGGGAGCGACGCCCCAGCATTTT. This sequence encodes CATPGQGATPQHF.

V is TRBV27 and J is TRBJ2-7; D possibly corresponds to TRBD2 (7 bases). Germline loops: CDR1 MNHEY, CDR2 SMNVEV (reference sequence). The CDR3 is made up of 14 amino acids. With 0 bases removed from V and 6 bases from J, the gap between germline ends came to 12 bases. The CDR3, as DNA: TGTGCCAGCAGTTTATCGATAGGGGGGGGCGAGCAGTACTTC. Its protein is CASSLSIGGGEQYF.

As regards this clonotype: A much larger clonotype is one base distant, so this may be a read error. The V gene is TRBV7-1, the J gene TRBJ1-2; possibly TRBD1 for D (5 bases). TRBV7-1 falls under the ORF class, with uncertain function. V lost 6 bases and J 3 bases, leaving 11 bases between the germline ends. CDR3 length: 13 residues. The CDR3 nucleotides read TGTGCCAGCAGACCTGGGACGGACTATGGCTACACCTTC. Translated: CASRPGTDYGYTF.